What follows are 21 T cell receptor beta chains derived from one specimen sequenced in a study of chemoradiotherapy in HPV16-positive cancers. Profiled with immunoSEQ multiplex PCR; TCRdb holds only in-frame clones, not every one. The sample carries about 5,700 clones, approximately 90% recorded once. This material consisted of blood, taken from a patient who underwent chemoradiotherapy. These TCRs come from a human donor with HPV-associated anogenital cancer.

V usage is TRBV18 and J usage is TRBJ1-4, with 7 bases identical to TRBD1. Germline assignment: CDR1 KGHSH and CDR2 LQKENI. There are 14 residues in the CDR3. V lost 1 base to trimming and J lost 5 bases; unmatched junction nucleotides: 1. The CDR3 region has the DNA TGTGCCAGCTCACCACGACAGGGCAATGAAAAACTGTTTTTT. Protein: CASSPRQGNEKLFF.

The rearrangement joins TRBV7-2 to TRBJ2-5, with D possibly matching TRBD2 (6 bases). The J call is in doubt because the DNA end fits TRBJ2-7 better. Germline-derived CDR1 and CDR2 are SGHTA and FQGNSA. The CDR3 spans 15 residues. CDR3 coding DNA: TGTGCCAGCACCTTGGGGACTGGTAGCTCCTACGAGCAGTACTTC. Its protein product is CASTLGTGSSYEQYF.

V and J are TRBV28 and TRBJ2-5; 7 nucleotides agree with TRBD1. V lost 6 bases, J lost 5 bases, and 9 bases stayed unmatched. Germline V gene sequence: CDR1 MDHEN, CDR2 SYDVKM. The CDR3 contains 14 residues. CDR3 in amino acids: CASSPGQAGETQYF. The CDR3 nucleotides are TGTGCCAGCAGCCCTGGACAGGCAGGGGAGACCCAGTACTTC.

The chain has TRBV28 and TRBJ2-2; D may be TRBD2 (6 bases). Germline V lookup: CDR1 MDHEN, CDR2 SYDVKM. Trimming took off 3 bases at V and 2 bases at J, with 10 bases between the two ends. The CDR3 has 15 residues. The CDR3 spells CASSFGGSNTGELFF. The CDR3 nucleotides read TGTGCCAGCAGTTTTGGGGGGAGTAACACCGGGGAGCTGTTTTTT.

This rearrangement joins TRBV6-1 to TRBJ1-3; no definite D call. The V end was cut by 1 base, the J end by 0 bases, with 10 bases between. Germline CDR1 reads MNHNS; CDR2 reads SASEGT. This CDR3 contains 16 residues. CDR3 in amino acids: CASSEGSGPSGNTIYF. CDR3 sequence (DNA): TGTGCCAGCAGTGAAGGATCGGGTCCCTCTGGAAACACCATATATTTT.

This rearrangement joins TRBV7-9 to TRBJ1-1; D gene uncertain. Looked up from germline, CDR1 is SEHNR and CDR2 is FQNEAQ (reference sequence). The CDR3 loop spans 14 amino acids. The V and J ends lost 6 bases and 3 bases respectively, with 14 bases between them. The CDR3: CASSPRRLDTEAFF. Written as DNA, the CDR3 is TGTGCCAGCAGTCCCCGCAGGCTGGACACTGAAGCTTTCTTT.

The V call is TRBV12-1, the J call TRBJ2-5; the table's D call, TRBD1, was not checked against the DNA. TRBV12-1 is a pseudogene segment. This CDR3 region has 15 residues. The CDR3 DNA is TGTGCCAGCAGGGGGTCCGAGGACAGACAAGAGACCCAGTACTTC. Amino acids: CASRGSEDRQETQYF.

V gene TRBV21-1 combines with J gene TRBJ1-3. TRBV21-1 is assigned pseudogene status. CDR3 length: 14 residues. In nucleotides, the CDR3 is TGTGCCAGCAGCAAACTTCGGATAGGAAACACCATATATTTT. This sequence encodes CASSKLRIGNTIYF.

This chain connects TRBV6-1 to TRBJ1-3; TRBD1 agrees at 7 bases. The length of the CDR3 is 14 residues. Germline-derived CDR1 and CDR2 are MNHNS and SASEGT. The V gene end was trimmed by 6 bases and the J gene end by 11 bases; junction bases not matched to a gene: 13. DNA for the CDR3: TGTGCCAGCAGGCTGGACAGGCGGAATTGGGCCATATATTTT. Amino acid sequence: CASRLDRRNWAIYF.

The J gene is TRBJ2-7, the V gene TRBV11-3; perhaps TRBD2 as D (5 bases). Germline lookup yields CDR1 SGHNT and CDR2 YENEEA. The CDR3 contains 12 residues. V lost 0 bases and J lost 7, with 7 bases in between. CDR3 sequence reads: CASSLDGVEQYF. For the CDR3, the DNA is TGTGCCAGCAGCTTAGACGGGGTTGAGCAGTACTTC.

J is TRBJ2-2 and V is TRBV7-6; possibly TRBD1 for D (5 bases). The V end was cut by 5 bases, the J end by 5 bases, with 15 bases between. The length of the CDR3 is 15 residues. Germline V lookup: CDR1 SGHVS, CDR2 FNYEAQ. CDR3 region: CASSVDMLGTGELFF. The DNA of the CDR3 is TGTGCCAGCAGCGTGGACATGCTAGGTACCGGGGAGCTGTTTTTT.

The gene calls are TRBV11-2 and TRBJ2-3, with 14 positions matching TRBD2. Trimming removed 4 bases from V and 2 bases from J; junction bases left unmatched: 2. This CDR3 contains 16 residues. Germline loops: CDR1 SGHAT, CDR2 FQNNGV. The CDR3: CASSWTSGGSTDTQYF. The DNA of the CDR3 is TGTGCCAGCAGCTGGACTAGCGGGGGGTCCACAGATACGCAGTATTTT. Based on the CDR3 plus reference TRBV11-2 and TRBJ2-3, the full variable domain is EAGVAQSPRYKIIEKRQSVAFWCNPISGHATLYWYQQILGQGPKLLIQFQNNGVVDDSQLPKDRFSAERLKGVDSTLKIQPAKLEDSAVYLCASSWTSGGSTDTQYFGPGTRLTVL.

The chain is built from TRBV18 and TRBJ2-7; possibly TRBD2 for D (6 bases). CDR3 length equals 15 residues. V gave up 3 bases and J gave up 2 bases, with 14 bases separating them. Germline V gene lookup returns CDR1 KGHSH and CDR2 LQKENI. In DNA, the CDR3 is TGTGCCAGCTCACCGGTGGGACTGCAGACCTACGAGCAGTACTTC. Translating it yields CASSPVGLQTYEQYF.

The chain combines TRBV19 with TRBJ1-4; 7 bases are shared with TRBD1. CDR1 is LNHDA and CDR2 is SQIVND in the germline V gene (reference sequence). The length of the CDR3 is 13 residues. CDR3 bases: TGTGCTACGGAGGACAGGTTTAATGAAAAACTGTTTTTT. It specifies CATEDRFNEKLFF.

This clone came up once. J is TRBJ2-7 and V is TRBV6-5; D is possibly TRBD1 (6 bases). The CDR3 loop spans 12 amino acids. Trimming removed 8 bases from V and 6 bases from J, with 14 bases in between. Germline V gene lookup returns CDR1 MNHEY and CDR2 SVGAGI. The CDR3, as DNA: TGTGCCAGCGGCCAGGGCAGGGGCGAGCAGTACTTC. It yields the protein CASGQGRGEQYF.

V is TRBV4-1 and J is TRBJ2-7; 7 bases match TRBD2. After removal of 4 bases from V and 3 bases from J, the junction contained 6 bases not matched to a gene. This CDR3 spans 14 amino acids. Germline CDR1 is MGHRA and CDR2 is YSYEKL. The CDR3 coding sequence is TGCGCCAGCAGCCTCGGGGAGGGTAACTACGAGCAGTACTTC. Its protein is CASSLGEGNYEQYF.

This clone has just a few counts. This specimen includes other DNA sequences encoding the same CDR3. V usage is TRBV10-3 and J usage is TRBJ2-1; D remains unclear. The CDR3 contains 11 residues. Germline lookup yields CDR1 ENHRY and CDR2 SYGVKD. V shed 4 bases and J shed 7 bases, with 5 bases lying between them. DNA for the CDR3: TGTGCCATCAGTGTAGGGAATGAGCAGTTCTTC. Translated: CAISVGNEQFF.

This sequence joins TRBV6-5 and TRBJ1-5; D is uncertain. The CDR3 sequence is 12 residues long. V lost 6 bases to trimming and J lost 4 bases, with 7 bases between them. CDR1 MNHEY and CDR2 SVGAGI come from the germline V gene. In DNA form, the CDR3 reads TGTGCCAGCAGGTCGTTTAATCAGCCCCAGCATTTT. Translation: CASRSFNQPQHF.

The CDR3 coding sequence is TGTGCCAGCAGCAAAGCTCTACGGGAGATAGATACGCAGTATTTT. It translates to CASSKALREIDTQYF. The V call is TRBV21-1, the J call TRBJ2-3; the table's D call, TRBD2, was not checked against the DNA. TRBV21-1 is flagged as a pseudogene. CDR3 length: 15 residues.

V usage is TRBV5-1 and J usage is TRBJ2-7; perhaps TRBD1 as D (5 bases). V gave up 2 bases and J gave up 1 base, with 13 bases separating them. The CDR3 runs 15 residues. Germline V CDR1 and CDR2: SGHRS, YFSETQ. CDR3 bases: TGCGCCAGCAGCTTCCAGCTATCAGGGTCCTACGAGCAGTACTTC. This gives the protein CASSFQLSGSYEQYF.

The gene calls are TRBV7-7 and TRBJ1-6, with D possibly being TRBD1 (5 bases). The CDR3 runs to 14 residues. V lost 3 bases to trimming and J lost 6 bases, with 9 bases between them. Germline lookup yields CDR1 SSHAT and CDR2 FNYEAQ (reference sequence). CDR3 sequence: CASSLGTSNSPLHF. The CDR3, as DNA: TGTGCCAGCAGCTTGGGGACTTCTAATTCACCCCTCCACTTT.